Each of the 16 T cell receptor beta chains below was sequenced from the same sample in a study of shared clonotypes between healthy human individuals. Repertoires were generated with immunoSEQ multiplex PCR, while TCRdb's copy carries only in-frame clones and drops some. The sample yields under 2.5 million clones, approximately 90% seen once. Sequencing was done on a sample of naive CD4+ T cells from PBMCs. Subset reported: CD45RA+ positively selected. Every receptor here comes from a man aged 18-30 years in good health. Some clones in this sample may be carry-over from other donors' samples.

The V call is TRBV29-1, the J call TRBJ1-2; TRBD1 matches at 12 bases. Germline lookup yields CDR1 SQVTM and CDR2 ANQGSEA. The CDR3 spans 14 residues. Unmatched junction bases numbered 9, after V lost 6 bases and J lost 7 bases. Here the CDR3 DNA reads TGCAGCGTGGACGGGACAGGGGGCCGGGGTGGCTACACCTTC. Translated: CSVDGTGGRGGYTF.

This chain uses TRBV9 with TRBJ2-2; D gene unclear. Germline V gives CDR1 SGDLS, CDR2 YYNGEE. Trimming took off 5 bases at V and 7 bases at J, with 21 bases between the two ends. The CDR3 consists of 16 residues. The CDR3 DNA reads TGTGCCAGCAGTTCCGACTCCCCTTTAGCCGGCGGGGAGCTGTTTTTT. It yields the protein CASSSDSPLAGGELFF.

This clone was picked up one time. The chain links TRBV28 to TRBJ1-1; TRBD1 is a possible D gene (5 bases). The germline gives CDR1 MDHEN, CDR2 SYDVKM. The CDR3 runs to 15 residues. Trimming left V 8 bases short and J 3 bases short, with 19 bases between. CDR3 residues: CASGTAGTGDTEAFF. In nucleotides, the CDR3 is TGTGCCAGCGGAACCGCCGGGACCGGGGACACTGAAGCTTTCTTT.

In this sample, this clone turned up once. This rearrangement joins TRBV7-3 to TRBJ2-3; 16 positions agree with TRBD2. This CDR3 is built from 16 residues. V gave up 1 base and J gave up 6 bases; unmatched junction bases: 1. Germline lookup yields CDR1 SGHTA and CDR2 FQGTGA. CDR3 bases: TGTGCCAGCAGCTTAAGGGGACTAGCGGGAGGGGATACGCAGTATTTT. Translated, it gives CASSLRGLAGGDTQYF.

The chain links TRBV5-1 to TRBJ2-1, with D uncertain. Germline CDR1 and CDR2: SGHRS and YFSETQ. V was pared by 3 bases and J by 3 bases, with 13 bases between. The CDR3 runs 15 residues. This chain's CDR3 is CASSSDGGVYNEQFF. The CDR3 nucleotides are TGCGCCAGCAGCTCGGACGGTGGGGTCTACAATGAGCAGTTCTTC.

This CDR3 is CATVLYNRIYNEQFF. The DNA for the CDR3 is TGTGCCACCGTATTATATAACAGGATTTACAATGAGCAGTTCTTC. The chain recombines TRBV28 with TRBJ2-1; the D gene is possibly TRBD1 (5 bases). The V and J ends lost 10 bases and 4 bases respectively, with 20 bases between them. The CDR3 has 15 residues. The germline CDR1 and CDR2 sequences are MDHEN and SYDVKM.

The genes are TRBV6-1 and TRBJ2-2; 8 bases map to TRBD1. After removal of 10 bases from V and 7 bases from J, the junction contained 11 bases not matched to a gene. Per the germline V gene, CDR1 is MNHNS and CDR2 is SASEGT. CDR3 length equals 14 residues. CDR3 protein: CATLRTGTLGELFF. CDR3 DNA: TGTGCCACCTTAAGGACAGGGACCCTCGGGGAGCTGTTTTTT.

V is TRBV9 and J is TRBJ2-6; 9 bases match TRBD2. J gave up 2 bases and V 0 bases, and 12 bases lay outside the gene matches. The CDR3 sequence is 20 residues long. Germline CDR1 SGDLS, CDR2 YYNGEE. The CDR3 spells CASSVVDTTSGVAGANVLTF. As DNA, the CDR3 is TGTGCCAGCAGCGTAGTCGATACGACTAGCGGTGTTGCTGGGGCCAACGTCCTGACTTTC.

This clone was observed a few times. Other DNA sequences of this sample code for an identical CDR3. This chain joins TRBV2 and TRBJ1-1; maybe TRBD1 (5 bases). Germline-derived CDR1 and CDR2 are SNHLY and FYNNEI. CDR3 size: 13 residues. The V and J ends lost 4 bases and 0 bases respectively, with 6 bases between them. The CDR3 sequence: CASSAGMNTEAFF. CDR3 nucleotides: TGTGCCAGCAGTGCAGGGATGAACACTGAAGCTTTCTTT.

This clone was observed a few times. Other DNA sequences of this sample code for an identical CDR3. The chain recombines TRBV12-5 with TRBJ1-5, with D unresolved. The CDR3 consists of 12 residues. From germline, CDR1 is LGHNT and CDR2 FRNRAP. V was cut by 1 base and J by 4 bases, with 2 bases left in between. Written as DNA, the CDR3 is TGTGCTAGTGGTTTGGGAAATCAGCCCCAGCATTTT. This translates into CASGLGNQPQHF.

The chain joins TRBV5-1 to TRBJ2-7; 8 nucleotides line up with TRBD2. The CDR3 runs to 16 residues. Trimming at V came to 3 bases and at J to 0 bases, leaving 8 bases not matched to a gene. Per germline, CDR1 SGHRS and CDR2 YFSETQ. The CDR3 nucleotides read TGCGCCAGCAGCTCGGGGGGGCCTTACAGCTCCTACGAGCAGTACTTC. Protein sequence: CASSSGGPYSSYEQYF. Complete variable domain (other parts from reference TRBV5-1 and TRBJ2-7): KAGVTQTPRYLIKTRGQQVTLSCSPISGHRSVSWYQQTPGQGLQFLFEYFSETQRNKGNFPGRFSGRQFSNSRSEMNVSTLELGDSALYLCASSSGGPYSSYEQYFGPGTRLTVT.

In its sample, this clone was seen once. The rearrangement joins TRBV5-6 to TRBJ2-3; 10 bases are shared with TRBD2. This CDR3 region has 15 residues. Germline values: CDR1 SGHDT, CDR2 YYEEEE. The ends lost 4 bases at V and 4 bases at J; junction bases unmatched: 6. The CDR3 loop reads CASSGLAGAADTQYF. DNA of the CDR3: TGTGCCAGCAGCGGTCTAGCGGGAGCAGCAGATACGCAGTATTTT.

This clone was detected once. The chain couples TRBV13 to TRBJ1-3; 10 bases map to TRBD1. The trim removed 1 base at V and 3 bases at J, leaving 24 bases unmatched. CDR1 is PRHDT, CDR2 FYEKMQ, per germline (reference sequence). The CDR3 covers 23 residues. The CDR3 reads CASSLVGWNTGQGNGVRGNTIYF. CDR3 DNA sequence: TGTGCCAGCAGCTTAGTAGGTTGGAATACGGGACAGGGGAACGGGGTGCGTGGAAACACCATATATTTT.

This chain joins TRBV28 and TRBJ1-1, with D perhaps TRBD1 (5 bases). V was cut by 3 bases and J by 11 bases, with 13 bases left in between. The V gene's germline CDR1 is MDHEN and CDR2 SYDVKM. The CDR3 runs to 12 residues. This CDR3 reads CASSFPGSGAFF. CDR3 sequence (DNA): TGTGCCAGCAGTTTCCCAGGGTCGGGTGCTTTCTTT.

The CDR3 region is CASSQELDRYNYGYTF. CDR3 sequence (DNA): TGCGCCAGCAGCCAAGAGCTGGACAGGTATAACTATGGCTACACCTTC. The chain carries TRBV4-1 and TRBJ1-2; 7 bases agree with TRBD1. V was pared by 0 bases and J by 1 base, with 5 bases of the junction left unmatched. CDR3 length equals 16 residues. Germline assignment: CDR1 MGHRA and CDR2 YSYEKL.

There are a few counts of this clone. This sequence joins TRBV7-9 and TRBJ1-2; D unclear. The CDR3 spans 14 residues. V was shortened by 6 bases and J by 7 bases, with 18 bases between the two germline ends. The germline V gene has CDR1 SEHNR and CDR2 FQNEAQ (reference sequence). The CDR3 nucleotides read TGTGCCAGCAGTGTAGACGGCCGATTTGGTGGCTACACCTTC. Translated, it gives CASSVDGRFGGYTF.